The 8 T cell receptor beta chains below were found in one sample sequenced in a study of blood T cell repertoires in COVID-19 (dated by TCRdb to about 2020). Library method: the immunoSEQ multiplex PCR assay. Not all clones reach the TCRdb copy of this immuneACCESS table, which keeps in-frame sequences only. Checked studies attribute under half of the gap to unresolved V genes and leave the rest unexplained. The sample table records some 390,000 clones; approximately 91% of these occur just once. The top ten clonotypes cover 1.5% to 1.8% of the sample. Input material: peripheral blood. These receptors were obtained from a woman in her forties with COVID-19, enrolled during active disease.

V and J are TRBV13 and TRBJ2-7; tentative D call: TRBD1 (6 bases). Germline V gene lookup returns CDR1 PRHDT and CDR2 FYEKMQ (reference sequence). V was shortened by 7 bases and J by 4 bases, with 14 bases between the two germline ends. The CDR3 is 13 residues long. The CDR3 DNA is TGTGCCAGCACCGCGGACAGAACTTACGAGCAGTACTTC. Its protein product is CASTADRTYEQYF.

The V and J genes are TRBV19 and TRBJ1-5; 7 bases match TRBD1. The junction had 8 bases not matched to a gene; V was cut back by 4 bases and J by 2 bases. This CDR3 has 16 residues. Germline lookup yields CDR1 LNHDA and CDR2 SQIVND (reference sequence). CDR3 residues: CASSTFDRVGNQPQHF. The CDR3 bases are TGTGCCAGTAGTACATTTGACAGGGTCGGCAATCAGCCCCAGCATTTT.

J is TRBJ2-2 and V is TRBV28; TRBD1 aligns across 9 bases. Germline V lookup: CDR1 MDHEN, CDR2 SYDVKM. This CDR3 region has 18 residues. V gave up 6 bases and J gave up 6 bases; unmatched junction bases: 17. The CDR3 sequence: CASRGTGQSSVGPGELFF. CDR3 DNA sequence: TGTGCCAGCAGGGGGACAGGGCAAAGCTCGGTGGGTCCCGGGGAGCTGTTTTTT.

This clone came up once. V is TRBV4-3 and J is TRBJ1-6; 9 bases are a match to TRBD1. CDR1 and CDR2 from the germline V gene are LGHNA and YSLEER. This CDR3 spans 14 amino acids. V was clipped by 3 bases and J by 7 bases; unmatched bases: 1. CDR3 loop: CASSQGTGNSPLHF. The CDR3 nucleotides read TGCGCCAGCAGCCAGGGGACAGGGAATTCACCCCTCCACTTT.

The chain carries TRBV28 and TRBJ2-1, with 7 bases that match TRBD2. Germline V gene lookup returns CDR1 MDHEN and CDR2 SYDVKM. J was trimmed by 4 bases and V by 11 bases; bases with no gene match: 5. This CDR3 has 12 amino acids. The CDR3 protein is CAGGGRYNEQFF. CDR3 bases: TGTGCCGGGGGGGGAAGGTACAATGAGCAGTTCTTC.

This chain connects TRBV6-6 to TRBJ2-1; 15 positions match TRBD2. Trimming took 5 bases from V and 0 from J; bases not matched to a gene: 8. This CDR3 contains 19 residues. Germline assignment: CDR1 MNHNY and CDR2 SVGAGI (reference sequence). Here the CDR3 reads CASSRGLAGGSSSYNEQFF. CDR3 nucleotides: TGTGCCAGCAGTCGGGGACTAGCGGGAGGCTCGAGCTCCTACAATGAGCAGTTCTTC.

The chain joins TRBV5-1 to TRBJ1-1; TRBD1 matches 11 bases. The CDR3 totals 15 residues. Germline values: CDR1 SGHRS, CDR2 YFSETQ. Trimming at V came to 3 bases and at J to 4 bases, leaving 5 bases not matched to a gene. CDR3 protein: CASSSTGTGGTEAFF. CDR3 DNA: TGCGCCAGCAGCTCTACCGGGACAGGGGGCACTGAAGCTTTCTTT.

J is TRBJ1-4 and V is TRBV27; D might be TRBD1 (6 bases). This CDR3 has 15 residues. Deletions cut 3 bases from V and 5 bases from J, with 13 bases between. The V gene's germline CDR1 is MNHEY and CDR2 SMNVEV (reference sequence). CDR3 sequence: CASSFQGLKNEKLFF. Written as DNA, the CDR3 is TGTGCCAGCAGTTTCCAGGGGTTGAAAAATGAAAAACTGTTTTTT.